The rows below give T cell receptor beta chains drawn from one sample of a study of shared clonotypes between healthy human individuals. Using immunoSEQ multiplex PCR, the repertoire was profiled, and TCRdb retains in-frame clones only, with some absent. Counted here are about 2.3 million clones, around 93% occurring once; the ten biggest clones make up more than 0.35%. Source material: naive CD4+ T cells from PBMCs. These TCRs come from a man younger than 35 in good health. Some clones in this sample may be carry-over from other donors' samples. Each CDR3 is given with its conserved first and last residue. D genes are given only for firm matches. Size is omitted from some rows. Given values are once, few, many or a class for expanded clones.

cdr3_aa cdr3_nt clone_size j_call v_call d_call
CASSPIGTADYEQYF TGTGCCAGCAGCCCCATAGGGACAGCGGACTACGAGCAGTACTTC - TRBJ2-7 TRBV5-4 TRBD1
CASSLGHRWAGENEQFF TGCGCCAGCAGCTTGGGTCACCGGTGGGCGGGAGAGAATGAGCAGTTCTTC - TRBJ2-1 TRBV5-1 TRBD2
CASSYSEQPQHF TGTGCCAGCAGTTACTCGGAGCAGCCCCAGCATTTT once TRBJ1-5 TRBV6-6 -
CASSSRNSNQPQHF TGTGCCAGCAGTTCCAGGAATAGCAATCAGCCCCAGCATTTT - TRBJ1-5 TRBV6-5 -
CASSNGVGQPQHF TGTGCCAGCAGTAACGGAGTGGGTCAGCCCCAGCATTTT - TRBJ1-5 TRBV6-5 -
CASFRAANSNQPQHF TGTGCCAGCTTTCGGGCGGCAAATAGCAATCAGCCCCAGCATTTT - TRBJ1-5 TRBV27 -
CASSLDRAVSGNTIYF TGTGCCAGCAGCTTAGATCGGGCAGTCTCTGGAAACACCATATATTTT - TRBJ1-3 TRBV11-2 -
CASQNRGTDTQYF TGTGCCAGCCAGAACCGGGGCACAGATACGCAGTATTTT - TRBJ2-3 TRBV5-8 -
CASSDREGQAFF TGTGCCAGCAGTGACAGGGAAGGCCAAGCTTTCTTT - TRBJ1-1 TRBV6-1 -
CASSEDRGATDTQYF TGTGCCAGCAGTGAGGACAGGGGGGCCACAGATACGCAGTATTTT - TRBJ2-3 TRBV28 TRBD1
CASSDRMNYGYTF TGTGCCAGCAGTGACAGAATGAACTATGGCTACACCTTC - TRBJ1-2 TRBV28 -
CASSPQGGSNQPQHF TGTGCCAGTAGTCCACAGGGTGGGAGCAATCAGCCCCAGCATTTT - TRBJ1-5 TRBV19 -
CASSLGLTTDTQYF TGTGCCAGCAGCTTAGGTCTAACCACAGATACGCAGTATTTT - TRBJ2-3 TRBV7-9 -
CASRTRPLPLHF TGTGCCAGCAGAACTCGACCGCTACCCCTCCACTTT - TRBJ1-6 TRBV2 -
CASSLGGTDTQYF TGCGCCAGCAGTCTTGGCGGCACAGATACGCAGTATTTT once TRBJ2-3 TRBV5-1 -
CASSRGQGEGGYTF TGTGCCAGCAGTCGAGGACAGGGGGAGGGAGGCTACACCTTC - TRBJ1-2 TRBV7-8 TRBD1
CASSYSGPTTYEQYF TGTGCCAGCAGTTACTCGGGGCCTACCACCTACGAGCAGTACTTC - TRBJ2-7 TRBV6-5 -
CASSLAGRGSNEQFF TGTGCCAGCAGCTTAGCAGGGCGGGGAAGCAATGAGCAGTTCTTC - TRBJ2-1 TRBV7-9 -
CASSYPGKSHEQYF TGTGCCAGCAGTTACCCAGGGAAATCCCACGAGCAGTACTTC - TRBJ2-7 TRBV6-5 -
CASSSKLKLGTGLYGANVLTF TGTGCCAGCTCATCGAAATTAAAACTCGGGACAGGACTTTACGGGGCCAACGTCCTGACTTTC once TRBJ2-6 TRBV18 TRBD1
CASSSGGSSDEEQYF TGTGCCAGCAGTTCGGGGGGCTCTAGCGATGAAGAGCAGTACTTC - TRBJ2-7 TRBV28 -
CATSRDYNEQFF TGTGCCACCAGCAGGGACTACAATGAGCAGTTCTTC - TRBJ2-1 TRBV15 -
CASSLGWVISTDTQYF TGTGCCAGCAGTTTAGGTTGGGTTATTAGCACAGATACGCAGTATTTT once TRBJ2-3 TRBV28 -
CASSQGSTTTDTQYF TGTGCCAGCAGCCAGGGATCAACGACCACAGATACGCAGTATTTT - TRBJ2-3 TRBV7-3 -
CATEDRTSDTQYF TGTGCCACCGAGGACAGGACTTCAGATACGCAGTATTTT - TRBJ2-3 TRBV6-5 TRBD1
CASSIDRLNQPQHF TGTGCCAGTAGTATAGATCGCCTTAATCAGCCCCAGCATTTT - TRBJ1-5 TRBV19 -
CASSLQGAGDTEAFF TGTGCCAGCAGTCTACAGGGGGCTGGGGACACTGAAGCTTTCTTT - TRBJ1-1 TRBV28 TRBD1
CAIRGGGEAFF TGTGCCATCCGGGGAGGGGGTGAGGCTTTCTTT - TRBJ1-1 TRBV10-3 -
CASSLRGTSATVQYF TGTGCCAGCAGCTTAAGGGGGACTAGCGCGACAGTGCAGTACTTC - TRBJ2-7 TRBV7-8 TRBD2
CAIRGEDQETQYF TGTGCCATCAGGGGAGAGGACCAAGAGACCCAGTACTTC - TRBJ2-5 TRBV10-3 -
CASSPSGIRGEKLFF TGTGCCAGCTCACCGTCAGGGATCAGGGGGGAAAAACTGTTTTTT - TRBJ1-4 TRBV18 TRBD1
CASSIGGGAFF TGTGCCAGCAGCATAGGTGGGGGAGCTTTCTTT - TRBJ1-1 TRBV7-8 -
CASSLMGIGIGALAKNIQYF TGTGCCAGCAGTTTAATGGGAATCGGGATTGGTGCTCTAGCCAAAAACATTCAGTACTTC - TRBJ2-4 TRBV28 -
CASSQRQEQYF TGTGCCAGCAGCCAGCGACAGGAGCAGTACTTC - TRBJ2-7 TRBV6-6 -
CASTADTGELFF TGTGCCAGCACGGCAGACACCGGGGAGCTGTTTTTT - TRBJ2-2 TRBV6-1 -